The clone carrying this TCR beta chain came up a few times. Its antigen is as yet unknown. These data are taken from a study of CD8+ T cells in alopecia areata. In the study overall: The study gave tofacitinib for 6 to 18 months, then 6 months off drug.

Study-wide results and limits: TCR sharing was clearer in mice than between patients, perhaps partly owing to patient HLA diversity. Only a single nonresponder existed, so baseline CD8+ expansion links stay unclear.

Treatment: oral pan-JAK inhibitor, 5-10 mg twice daily. Extraction and reverse transcription of RNA yielded cDNA as the sequencing template. The repertoire was sequenced with immunoSEQ multiplex PCR; TCRdb's copy has only in-frame clones and lacks some. The data hold 150,000 to 250,000 clones, with about three fifths observed a single time. Germline lookup yields CDR1 SQVTM and CDR2 ANQGSEA. V was shortened by 4 bases and J by 1 base, with 11 bases between the two germline ends. The CDR3 contains 14 residues. The rearrangement links TRBV29-1 to TRBJ2-1; unclear D gene. Sequenced here: CD4+ T cells sorted from blood, sampled at week 24, from a patient treated with tofacitinib. The clonotype originates from a human donor with alopecia areata. Here the CDR3 DNA reads TGCAGCGTTGTAGGGTTCCTGTCCTACAATGAGCAGTTCTTC. It is translated as CSVVGFLSYNEQFF.